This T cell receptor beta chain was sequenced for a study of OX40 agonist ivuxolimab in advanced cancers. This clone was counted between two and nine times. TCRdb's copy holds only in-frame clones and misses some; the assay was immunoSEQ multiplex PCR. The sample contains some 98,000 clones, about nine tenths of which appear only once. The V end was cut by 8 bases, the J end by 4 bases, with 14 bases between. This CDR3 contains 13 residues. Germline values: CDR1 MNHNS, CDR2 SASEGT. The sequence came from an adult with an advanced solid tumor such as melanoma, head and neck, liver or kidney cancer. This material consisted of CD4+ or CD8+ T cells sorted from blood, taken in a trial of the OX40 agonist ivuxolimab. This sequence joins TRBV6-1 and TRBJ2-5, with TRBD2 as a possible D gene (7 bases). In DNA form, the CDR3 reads TGTGCCAGCCTGGGGGGGGCCCGAGAGACCCAGTACTTC. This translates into CASLGGARETQYF.